This T cell receptor beta chain was captured in a study of blood T cell repertoires in COVID-19. Germline CDR1 reads KGHSH; CDR2 reads LQKENI. Trimming took off 6 bases at V and 5 bases at J, with 16 bases between the two ends. The CDR3 runs to 14 residues. Study processing details: Researchers report that nucleated cell counts were estimated from reference gene primer amplification. The protocol was immunoSEQ multiplex PCR, while the TCRdb copy is restricted to in-frame clones and leaves out a portion. V, J and clone size are those of that table, while D and trimming were read from the DNA. The repertoire includes about 200,000 clones, roughly 84% of them detected once, and 4.5% to 5% sits in the top ten.

This chain joins TRBV18 and TRBJ2-5, with unresolved D. Sequencing used peripheral blood. The receptor's source is a woman aged 80 or over with acute or convalescent COVID-19. CDR3 amino acids: CASSPTPVPETQYF. The CDR3, as DNA: TGTGCCAGCTCCCCAACTCCGGTCCCGGAGACCCAGTACTTC. Using reference TRBV18 and TRBJ2-5 for the parts outside the CDR3, the full variable domain is NAGVMQNPRHLVRRRGQEARLRCSPMKGHSHVYWYRQLPEEGLKFMVYLQKENIIDESGMPKERFSAEFPKEGPSILRIQQVVRGDSAAYFCASSPTPVPETQYFGPGTRLLVL.